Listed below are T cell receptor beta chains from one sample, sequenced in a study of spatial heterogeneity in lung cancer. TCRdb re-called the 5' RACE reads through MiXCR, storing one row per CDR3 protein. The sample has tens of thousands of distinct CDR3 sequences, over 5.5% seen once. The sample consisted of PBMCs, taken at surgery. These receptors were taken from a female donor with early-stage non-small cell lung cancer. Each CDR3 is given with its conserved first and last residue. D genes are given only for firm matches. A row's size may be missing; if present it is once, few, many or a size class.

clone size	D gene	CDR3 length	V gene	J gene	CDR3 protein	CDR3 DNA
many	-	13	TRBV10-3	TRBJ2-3	CATGGGALDTQYF	TGTGCCACCGGTGGGGGCGCCCTAGATACGCAGTATTTT
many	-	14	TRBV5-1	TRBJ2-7	CASSSRGRGYEQYF	TGCGCCAGCAGCTCCAGGGGAAGGGGCTACGAGCAGTACTTC
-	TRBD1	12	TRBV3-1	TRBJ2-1	CASSQTGSEQFF	TGTGCCAGCAGCCAGACAGGGAGTGAGCAGTTCTTC
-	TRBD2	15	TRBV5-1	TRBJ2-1	CASSRGLAEHNEQFF	TGCGCCAGCAGTCGCGGACTAGCGGAACACAATGAGCAGTTCTTC
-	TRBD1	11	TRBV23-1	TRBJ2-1	CASNRGNEQFF	TGCGCCAGCAACAGGGGCAATGAGCAGTTCTTC
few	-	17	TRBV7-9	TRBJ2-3	CASSLGSRTWGTDTQYF	TGTGCCAGCAGCTTAGGATCCCGAACATGGGGCACAGATACGCAGTATTTT
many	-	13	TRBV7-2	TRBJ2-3	CASSLDGSDTQYF	TGTGCCAGCAGCTTAGACGGTTCAGATACGCAGTATTTT
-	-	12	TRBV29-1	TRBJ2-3	CSDYSPPDTQYF	TGCAGCGACTACTCCCCCCCAGATACGCAGTATTTT
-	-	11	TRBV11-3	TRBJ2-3	CASSSGATQYF	TGTGCCAGCAGCTCGGGGGCGACGCAGTATTTT
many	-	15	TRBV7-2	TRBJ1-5	CASSLVFGSNQPQHF	TGTGCCAGCAGCTTAGTGTTCGGTAGCAATCAGCCCCAGCATTTT
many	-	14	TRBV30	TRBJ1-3	CAWTPTGWGNTIYF	TGTGCCTGGACCCCAACAGGGTGGGGAAACACCATATATTTT
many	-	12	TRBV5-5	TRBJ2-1	CASSPYRLEQFF	TGTGCCAGCAGCCCATACCGGCTAGAGCAGTTCTTC
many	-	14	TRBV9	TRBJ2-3	CASSVDNLGDTQYF	TGTGCCAGCAGCGTAGACAACCTGGGGGATACGCAGTATTTT
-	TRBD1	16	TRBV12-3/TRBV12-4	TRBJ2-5	CASTFGGSTGGKTQYF	TGTGCCAGCACCTTCGGGGGATCGACAGGGGGAAAGACCCAGTACTTC
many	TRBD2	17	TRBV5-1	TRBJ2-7	CASSRGLAGTYSYEQYF	TGCGCCAGCAGCCGGGGACTAGCGGGGACCTACTCCTACGAGCAGTACTTC
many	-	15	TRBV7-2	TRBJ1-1	CASSARTAGTAEAFF	TGTGCCAGCAGCGCACGAACGGCGGGGACTGCAGAAGCTTTCTTT
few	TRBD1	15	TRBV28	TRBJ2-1	CASSFPGQSYNEQFF	TGTGCCAGCAGTTTCCCGGGACAGTCCTACAATGAGCAGTTCTTC
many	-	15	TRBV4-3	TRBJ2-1	CASSQDVLEYNEQFF	TGCGCCAGCAGCCAAGATGTTTTAGAATACAATGAGCAGTTCTTC
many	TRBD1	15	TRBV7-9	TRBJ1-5	CASSLDRGENQPQHF	TGTGCCAGCAGCTTGGACAGGGGTGAAAATCAGCCCCAGCATTTT
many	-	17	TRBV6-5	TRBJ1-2	CASSYSGTVEANYGYTF	TGTGCCAGCAGTTACTCGGGGACGGTAGAAGCTAACTATGGCTACACCTTC
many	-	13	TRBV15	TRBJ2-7	CATSRDLGYEQYF	TGTGCCACCAGCAGAGATCTGGGGTACGAGCAGTACTTC
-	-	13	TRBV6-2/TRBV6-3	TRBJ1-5	CASSLQANQPQHF	TGTGCCAGCAGTTTACAGGCTAATCAGCCCCAGCATTTT
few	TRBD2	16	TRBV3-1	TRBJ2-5	CASSHVKERGDKTQYF	TGTGCCAGCAGCCACGTAAAGGAGCGGGGGGACAAGACCCAGTACTTC
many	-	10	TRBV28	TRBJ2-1	CASSRNEQFF	TGTGCCAGCAGCCGCAATGAGCAGTTCTTC
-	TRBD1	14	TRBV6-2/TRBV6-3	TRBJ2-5	CASSYARGQETQYF	TGTGCCAGCAGTTACGCCAGGGGGCAAGAGACCCAGTACTTC
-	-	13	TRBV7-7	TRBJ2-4	CASSLVSRGIQYF	TGTGCCAGCAGCTTAGTTTCCCGAGGCATTCAGTACTTC
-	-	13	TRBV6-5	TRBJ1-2	CASSSGNNYGYTF	TGTGCCAGCAGTTCCGGGAACAACTATGGCTACACCTTC
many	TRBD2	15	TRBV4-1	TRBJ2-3	CASSQVNGGADTQYF	TGCGCCAGCAGCCAAGTTAACGGGGGGGCGGATACGCAGTATTTT
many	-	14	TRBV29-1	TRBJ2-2	CSVATGTDTGELFF	TGCAGCGTTGCAACAGGGACGGACACCGGGGAGCTGTTTTTT
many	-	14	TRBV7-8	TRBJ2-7	CASGLAGQPREQYF	TGTGCCAGCGGACTTGCAGGACAGCCGCGCGAGCAGTACTTC
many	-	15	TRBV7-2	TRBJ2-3	CASSLADTLRYTQYF	TGTGCCAGCAGCTTAGCGGACACCCTCCGGTATACGCAGTATTTT
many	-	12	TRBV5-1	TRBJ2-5	CASMAGRETQYF	TGCGCCAGCATGGCGGGACGAGAGACCCAGTACTTC
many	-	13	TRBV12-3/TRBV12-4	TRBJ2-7	CASSPRASYEQYF	TGTGCCAGCAGTCCCCGGGCCTCCTACGAGCAGTACTTC
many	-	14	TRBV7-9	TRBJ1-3	CASTLREPGNTIYF	TGTGCCAGCACCCTCAGGGAACCTGGAAACACCATATATTTT
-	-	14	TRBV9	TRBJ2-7	CASSVEGQGPEQYF	TGTGCCAGCAGCGTAGAGGGTCAGGGTCCCGAGCAGTACTTC
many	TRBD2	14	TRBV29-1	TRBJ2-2	CSVEIGAGVGELFF	TGCAGCGTTGAAATTGGGGCGGGAGTCGGGGAGCTGTTTTTT
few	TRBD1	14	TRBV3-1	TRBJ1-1	CASSLTGMNTEAFF	TGTGCCAGCAGCCTGACAGGGATGAACACTGAAGCTTTCTTT
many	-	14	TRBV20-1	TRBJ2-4	CSARETLAKNIQYF	TGCAGTGCTAGAGAGACATTAGCCAAAAACATTCAGTACTTC
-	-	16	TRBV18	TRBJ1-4	CASSRDSGRPNEKLFF	TGTGCCAGCTCAAGGGACTCAGGGAGGCCTAATGAAAAACTGTTTTTT
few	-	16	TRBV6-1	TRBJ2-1	CASSEKMTRPYNEQFF	TGTGCCAGCAGTGAAAAGATGACTAGACCCTACAATGAGCAGTTCTTC